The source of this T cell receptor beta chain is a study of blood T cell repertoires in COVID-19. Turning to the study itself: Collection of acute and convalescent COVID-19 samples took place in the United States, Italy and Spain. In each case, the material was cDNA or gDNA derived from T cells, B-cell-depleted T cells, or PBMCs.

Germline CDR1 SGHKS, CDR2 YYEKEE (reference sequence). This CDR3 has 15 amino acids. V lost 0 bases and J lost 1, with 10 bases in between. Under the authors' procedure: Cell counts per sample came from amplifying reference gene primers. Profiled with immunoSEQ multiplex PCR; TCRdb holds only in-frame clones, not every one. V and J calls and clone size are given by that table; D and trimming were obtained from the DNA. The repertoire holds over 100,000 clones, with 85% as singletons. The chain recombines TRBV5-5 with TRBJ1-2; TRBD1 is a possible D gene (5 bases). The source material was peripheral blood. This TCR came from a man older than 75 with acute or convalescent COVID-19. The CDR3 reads CASSLGQNINYGYTF. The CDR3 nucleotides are TGTGCCAGCAGCTTGGGACAGAACATTAACTATGGCTACACCTTC.